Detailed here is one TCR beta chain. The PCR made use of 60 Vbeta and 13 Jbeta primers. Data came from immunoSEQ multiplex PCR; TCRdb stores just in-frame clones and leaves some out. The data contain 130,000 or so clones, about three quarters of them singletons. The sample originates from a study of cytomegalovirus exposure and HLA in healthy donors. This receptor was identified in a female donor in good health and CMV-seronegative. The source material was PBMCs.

CDR3: CASSPGSLAGTYNEQFF. In nucleotides, the CDR3 is TGTGCCAGCAGCCCCGGCTCTTTAGCGGGGACCTACAATGAGCAGTTCTTC. The chain carries TRBV9 and TRBJ2-1, with 8 bases identical to TRBD2. This CDR3 has 17 amino acids. Trimming took 4 bases from V and 2 from J; bases not matched to a gene: 11. CDR1 is SGDLS and CDR2 is YYNGEE in the germline V gene. The complete variable domain, with remaining parts taken from reference TRBV9 and TRBJ2-1, reads DSGVTQTPKHLITATGQRVTLRCSPRSGDLSVYWYQQSLDQGLQFLIQYYNGEERAKGNILERFSAQQFPDLHSELNLSSLELGDSALYFCASSPGSLAGTYNEQFFGPGTRLTVL.